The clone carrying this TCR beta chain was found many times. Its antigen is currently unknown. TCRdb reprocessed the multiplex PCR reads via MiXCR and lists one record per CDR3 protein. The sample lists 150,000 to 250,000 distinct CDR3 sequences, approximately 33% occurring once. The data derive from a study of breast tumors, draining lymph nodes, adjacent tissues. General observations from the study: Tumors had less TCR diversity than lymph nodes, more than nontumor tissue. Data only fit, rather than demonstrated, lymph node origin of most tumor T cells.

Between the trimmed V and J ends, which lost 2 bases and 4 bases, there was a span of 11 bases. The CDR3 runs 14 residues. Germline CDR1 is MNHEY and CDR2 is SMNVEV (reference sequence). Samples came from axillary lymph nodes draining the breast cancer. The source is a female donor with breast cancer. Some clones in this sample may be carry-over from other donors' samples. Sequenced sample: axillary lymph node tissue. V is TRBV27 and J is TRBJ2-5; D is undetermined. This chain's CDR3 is CASSLLRTSETQYF. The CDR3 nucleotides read TGTGCCAGCAGTTTACTAAGGACGTCAGAGACCCAGTACTTC.